The present T cell receptor beta chain was sequenced within a study of blood T cell repertoires in COVID-19. In the study overall: The United States, Italy and Spain were the sources of the acute and convalescent COVID-19 samples. T cells, B-cell-depleted T cells, or PBMCs supplied cDNA or gDNA.

The authors' processing: Reference gene primer amplification gave nucleated cell count estimates. Sequencing used immunoSEQ multiplex PCR; TCRdb keeps in-frame clones, though not all of them. The V and J calls and clone size were taken over from that table, and D and trimming were inferred from the DNA. The table has some 100,000 clones, about 85% seen once. The specimen sequenced was peripheral blood. The sequence was obtained from a woman aged 70-85 years with active or convalescent COVID-19.

The CDR3: CASSRGGTEAFF. For the CDR3, the DNA is TGTGCCAGCAGTAGGGGGGGCACTGAAGCTTTCTTT. This chain joins TRBV6-2 or TRBV6-3 and TRBJ1-1; tentatively, D is TRBD1 (6 bases). The germline V and J ends were trimmed by 5 bases and 4 bases, with 8 bases remaining between them. The CDR3 has 12 residues. Germline CDR1 MNHEY, CDR2 SVGEGT.